A selection of T cell receptor beta chains follows, all from one sample in a study of blood T cell repertoires in COVID-19. Only in-frame clones appear in the TCRdb table, and some are missing; sequencing was by immunoSEQ multiplex PCR. The sample lists roughly 150,000 clones, roughly 84% occurring once. Sequences were obtained from PBMCs or T cells enriched from blood (not recorded which). The receptors stem from a man in his 70s who had been exposed to COVID-19. Both conserved end residues are part of each CDR3. The D gene is left open where the match is weak.

v_call	d_call	j_call	cdr3_aa
TRBV3-1/TRBV3-2	-	TRBJ2-5	CASSQDRRTQYF
TRBV3-1/TRBV3-2	-	TRBJ2-5	CASRRGGETQYF
TRBV20-1	-	TRBJ1-1	CSVGGNTEAFF
TRBV6-5	-	TRBJ2-7	CASSFAGFYEQYF
TRBV5-6	TRBD2	TRBJ2-1	CASSPLAGLNNEQFF
TRBV3-1/TRBV3-2	-	TRBJ1-4	CASSQLQTTNEKLFF
TRBV5-4	TRBD1	TRBJ2-1	CASSPETGGHNEQFF
TRBV11-2	-	TRBJ1-1	CASSPGGTNTEAFF
TRBV12-3/TRBV12-4	-	TRBJ1-2	CASSITENYGYTF
TRBV11-2	-	TRBJ1-6	CASSLSDGPGEALHF